This T cell receptor (beta chain) emerged from a study of memory CD4+ T cells and cytomegalovirus serostatus. This clone was recorded at least ten times. Antigen unknown. The sort gate was single viable CD3+CD4+CD8-CD45RO+ cells for memory CD4+ T cells. V lost 5 bases to trimming and J lost 9 bases, with 13 bases between them. Germline lookup yields CDR1 MRHNA and CDR2 SNTAGT. The CDR3 loop spans 12 amino acids. The data were produced by immunoSEQ multiplex PCR, yet TCRdb's version contains in-frame clones alone and is incomplete. The data contain about 75,000 clones, just under 80% of them singletons. Broader study findings: Repertoires predicted CMV serostatus with median bootstrapped AUC of approximately 0.95.

This TCR came from an adult in good health and CMV-seropositive. Input material: memory CD4+ T cells from blood. This chain joins TRBV6-4 and TRBJ1-1; TRBD1 is a possible D gene (5 bases). This CDR3 reads CASSTMGGKAFF. For the CDR3, the DNA is TGTGCCAGCAGTACCATGGGGGGGAAAGCTTTCTTT.